These 15 T cell receptor beta chains were sequenced from one sample in a study of control samples from healthy donors and cancer patients. Measured with immunoSEQ multiplex PCR; TCRdb has only the in-frame clones, and not every one. This specimen shows 150,000 to 200,000 clones; the ten leading clones hold 2% to 2.5%. What was sequenced was blood. The receptors were sampled from a woman in her twenties or thirties in good health.

V and J are TRBV18 and TRBJ2-7; D uncertain. CDR3 length: 12 residues. V lost 4 bases to trimming and J lost 2 bases, with 6 bases between them. CDR1 and CDR2 from the germline V gene are KGHSH and LQKENI. DNA for the CDR3: TGTGCCAGCTCACTAAACGCCTACGAGCAGTACTTC. Translation: CASSLNAYEQYF.

V is TRBV11-2 and J is TRBJ1-6; the D gene is possibly TRBD1 (5 bases). This CDR3 contains 17 residues. V was trimmed by 8 bases and J by 9 bases, leaving 26 bases between them. Germline CDR1 and CDR2: SGHAT and FQNNGV. The CDR3 DNA follows: TGTGCCAGCGACCGGGACCCATACCCCAGAACTAGTTCACCCCTCCACTTT. Amino acid sequence: CASDRDPYPRTSSPLHF.

The V call is TRBV3-1 (or the pseudogene TRBV3-2), the J call TRBJ1-4; the match to TRBD1 covers 9 bases. CDR1 LGHDT and CDR2 YNNKEL come from the germline V gene (reference sequence). This CDR3 has 18 residues. The junction had 19 bases not matched to a gene; V was cut back by 7 bases and J by 7 bases. CDR3 bases: TGTGCCAGCACTCAACGTCAGACAGGGGGAAACGCGCCTGAAAAACTGTTTTTT. Translated, it gives CASTQRQTGGNAPEKLFF.

The V gene is TRBV29-1, the J gene TRBJ1-4, with D unclear. CDR1 and CDR2 (germline): SQVTM, ANQGSEA. This CDR3 is 13 amino acids long. The DNA of the CDR3 is TGCATCACCCATCAAGCAACTAATGAAAAACTGTTTTTT. Amino acids: CITHQATNEKLFF.

J is TRBJ2-1 and V is TRBV6-4; 14 bases match TRBD2. The CDR3 totals 16 residues. CDR1 and CDR2 (germline): MRHNA, SNTAGT. Losses at the gene ends were 4 bases for V and 1 base for J; bases not matched to a gene: 0. CDR3 sequence: CASSGLAGGSYNEQFF. The CDR3 DNA follows: TGTGCCAGCAGTGGACTAGCGGGGGGGTCCTACAATGAGCAGTTCTTC.

The V call is TRBV28, the J call TRBJ1-5; D not certain. Trimming cost V 8 bases and J 7 bases, with 21 bases left between them. Germline lookup yields CDR1 MDHEN and CDR2 SYDVKM. CDR3 length: 15 amino acids. The CDR3 here is CASQKTEYARQPQHF. In nucleotides, the CDR3 is TGTGCCAGCCAAAAGACGGAGTACGCTCGCCAGCCCCAGCATTTT. The whole variable domain, remainder taken from reference TRBV28 and TRBJ1-5, is DVKVTQSSRYLVKRTGEKVFLECVQDMDHENMFWYRQDPGLGLRLIYFSYDVKMKEKGDIPEGYSVSREKKERFSLILESASTNQTSMYLCASQKTEYARQPQHFGDGTRLSIL.

This chain joins TRBV18 and TRBJ1-2, with 12 bases identical to TRBD1. Trimming took 0 bases from V and 3 from J; bases not matched to a gene: 5. The CDR3 sequence is 17 residues long. The germline gives CDR1 KGHSH, CDR2 LQKENI. The CDR3 sequence is CASSPPKGTGGHYGYTF. The CDR3 DNA reads as TGTGCCAGCTCACCACCGAAAGGGACAGGGGGCCACTATGGCTACACCTTC.

The chain recombines TRBV11-2 with TRBJ2-1; 7 bases agree with TRBD1. Germline V gene lookup returns CDR1 SGHAT and CDR2 FQNNGV. The CDR3 runs 19 residues. With 1 base clipped from V and 0 bases from J, the junction kept 12 bases outside the gene matches. The CDR3 here is CASSLGDRDWRRSYNEQFF. The CDR3 nucleotides are TGTGCCAGCAGCTTAGGTGACAGGGATTGGCGCCGCTCCTACAATGAGCAGTTCTTC.

The chain has TRBV9 and TRBJ2-2; D gene uncertain. The length of the CDR3 is 14 residues. CDR1 is SGDLS and CDR2 is YYNGEE in the germline V gene. V was shortened by 4 bases and J by 5 bases, with 12 bases between the two germline ends. The chain's CDR3 is CASSLRLTTGELFF. CDR3 bases: TGTGCCAGCAGCCTCCGACTGACGACCGGGGAGCTGTTTTTT.

The genes are TRBV28 and TRBJ1-5, with TRBD1 matching over 8 bases. Germline values: CDR1 MDHEN, CDR2 SYDVKM. The CDR3 contains 14 residues. The junction had 8 bases not matched to a gene; V was cut back by 6 bases and J by 7 bases. The CDR3: CASRDRVVAQPQHF. The CDR3 coding sequence is TGTGCCAGCAGGGACAGGGTGGTTGCGCAGCCCCAGCATTTT.

This CDR3 is CSASLRVGYTF. For the CDR3, the DNA is TGCAGTGCCAGTCTCAGGGTTGGCTACACCTTC. The chain combines TRBV20-1 with TRBJ1-2, with a tentative D call TRBD1 (5 bases). Germline V gives CDR1 DFQATT, CDR2 SNEGSKA (reference sequence). V dropped 6 bases and J dropped 7 bases, with 12 bases sitting between them. The CDR3 sequence is 11 residues long.

The rearrangement joins TRBV4-2 to TRBJ1-1; D is unresolved. Germline CDR1 is LGHNA and CDR2 is YNFKEQ. V shed 0 bases and J shed 10 bases, with 15 bases lying between them. This CDR3 region has 14 residues. The CDR3 DNA reads TGTGCCAGCAGCCAAGAGTCCGGGAACCGTGCAGCTTTCTTT. Translating it yields CASSQESGNRAAFF.

The chain couples TRBV15 to TRBJ2-5; TRBD1 aligns across 9 bases. The J segment lost 5 bases and the V segment lost 1 base, leaving 5 bases of the junction unmatched. This CDR3 has 15 amino acids. Germline loops: CDR1 LNHNV, CDR2 YYDKDF (reference sequence). CDR3 in amino acids: CATSRVGTGRETQYF. The DNA for the CDR3 is TGTGCCACCAGCAGAGTCGGGACAGGGCGGGAGACCCAGTACTTC.

The chain joins TRBV7-6 to TRBJ2-3, with TRBD2 identical over 11 bases. The length of the CDR3 is 14 residues. Germline-derived CDR1 and CDR2 are SGHVS and FNYEAQ. Germline trimming cut 3 bases from V and 5 bases from J; bases unmatched to any gene: 1. This CDR3 reads CASSFSGGGDTQYF. CDR3 nucleotide sequence: TGTGCCAGCAGCTTTAGCGGGGGGGGAGATACGCAGTATTTT.

The J gene is TRBJ2-7, the V gene TRBV6-5; D not resolved. V lost 2 bases, J lost 6 bases, and 8 bases lay in between. Germline V lookup: CDR1 MNHEY, CDR2 SVGAGI. The length of the CDR3 is 12 residues. The CDR3 protein is CASSYPGGEQYF. CDR3 coding DNA: TGTGCCAGCAGTTACCCCGGCGGCGAGCAGTACTTC.